This TCR beta chain came from a study of OX40 agonist ivuxolimab in advanced cancers. Sequenced by immunoSEQ multiplex PCR; TCRdb stores in-frame clones only, minus some. The repertoire holds roughly 57,000 clones, with around 85% as singletons. The germline CDR1 and CDR2 sequences are SNHLY and FYNNEI. This CDR3 contains 14 residues. Trimming stripped 5 bases from V and 2 bases from J, with 12 bases between. The chain employs TRBV2 and TRBJ1-1; D is ambiguous. This receptor was identified in an adult with an advanced solid tumor such as melanoma, head and neck, liver or kidney cancer. Sequencing was performed on CD4+ or CD8+ T cells sorted from blood, taken in a trial of the OX40 agonist ivuxolimab. The chain's CDR3 is CASSSLRGNTEAFF. Here the CDR3 DNA reads TGTGCCAGCAGTTCACTCCGGGGTAACACTGAAGCTTTCTTT. The variable domain in full, with the rest retrieved from reference TRBV2 and TRBJ1-1, is EPEVTQTPSHQVTQMGQEVILRCVPISNHLYFYWYRQILGQKVEFLVSFYNNEISEKSEIFDDQFSVERPDGSNFTLKIRSTKLEDSAMYFCASSSLRGNTEAFFGQGTRLTVV.